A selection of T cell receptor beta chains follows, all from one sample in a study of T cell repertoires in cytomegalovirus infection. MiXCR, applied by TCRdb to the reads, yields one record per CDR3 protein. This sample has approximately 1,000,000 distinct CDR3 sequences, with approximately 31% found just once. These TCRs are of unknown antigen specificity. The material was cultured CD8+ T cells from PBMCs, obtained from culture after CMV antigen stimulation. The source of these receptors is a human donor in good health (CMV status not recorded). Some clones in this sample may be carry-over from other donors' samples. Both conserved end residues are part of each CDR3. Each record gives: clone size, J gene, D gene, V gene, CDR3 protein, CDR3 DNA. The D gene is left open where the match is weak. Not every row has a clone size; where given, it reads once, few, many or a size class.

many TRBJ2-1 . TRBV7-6 CASSLGLSSYNEQFF TGTGCCAGCAGCTTAGGGCTGAGCTCCTACAATGAGCAGTTCTTC
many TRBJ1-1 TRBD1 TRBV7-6 CASSLAPPDRKYTEAFF TGTGCCAGCAGCTTAGCGCCTCCGGACAGGAAATACACTGAAGCTTTCTTT
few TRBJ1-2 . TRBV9 CASSVYGTADYTF TGTGCCAGCAGCGTATATGGGACGGCTGACTACACCTTC
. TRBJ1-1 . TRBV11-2 CASSSKPVNTEAFF TGTGCCAGCAGCTCTAAGCCGGTCAACACTGAAGCTTTCTTT
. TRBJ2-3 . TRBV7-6 CASSLARATTRGTDTQYF TGTGCCAGCAGCTTAGCGAGGGCGACTACGCGGGGCACAGATACGCAGTATTTT
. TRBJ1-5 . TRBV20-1 CSARDPDSSNQPQHF TGCAGTGCTAGAGATCCGGACAGTAGCAATCAGCCCCAGCATTTT
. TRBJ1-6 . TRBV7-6 CASDGGGPLHF TGTGCCAGCGACGGTGGCGGACCCCTCCACTTT
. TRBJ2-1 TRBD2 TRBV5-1 CASSASGGDNEQFF TGCGCCAGCAGTGCTAGCGGGGGAGACAATGAGCAGTTCTTC
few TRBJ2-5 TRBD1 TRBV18 CASSTTGDRRETQYF TGTGCCAGCTCAACTACAGGGGATCGGAGGGAGACCCAGTACTTC
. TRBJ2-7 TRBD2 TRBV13 CASSPRLAGAEREQYF TGTGCCAGCAGCCCCCGACTAGCGGGGGCGGAAAGAGAGCAGTACTTC